The clone carrying this T cell receptor (beta chain) was counted a few times. The target antigen is unknown. Libraries were made from TCR beta cDNA, and they carried unique molecular identifiers. The T cell input of about 1 to 10 million gave 400,000 to 500,000 cDNA molecules. TCRdb fed the PCR reads into MiXCR, producing one record per CDR3 protein. This sample has 350,000 to 450,000 distinct CDR3 sequences, with around 33% found just once. The data were obtained in a study of post-analysis software for immune sequencing data. Background on the study: There were relapsing-remitting, secondary progressive and progressive-relapsing multiple sclerosis among the disease courses included. Study outcomes and limitations: Compared with controls, patients showed significantly lower normalized Chao1 diversity. Patients used five TRBV segments, including TRBV5-6, TRBV5-1 and TRBV20-1, more often than controls. Strong same-batch co-clustering of samples appeared with F measure clustering.

The CDR3 covers 12 residues. The germline gives CDR1 MGHRA, CDR2 YSYEKL. Trimming took off 0 bases at V and 7 bases at J, with 4 bases between the two ends. The sample taken for sequencing was blood. The chain is built from TRBV4-1 and TRBJ2-1; D unresolved. This receptor was obtained from a girl aged 5 to 17 with multiple sclerosis. CDR3 coding DNA: TGCGCCAGCAGCCAAGAATCGAATGAGCAGTTCTTC. Protein product: CASSQESNEQFF.